This T cell receptor (beta chain) was documented in a study of shared clonotypes between healthy human individuals (dated by TCRdb to the early 2020s). Context from the whole study: The cohort included three men and a couple of women between 18 and 49 years of age. Per donor, leukapheresis produced somewhere between about 0.94 and 8.9 billion PBMCs. For each donor, CD4 naive and CD4 memory were each given three plates, CD8 naive was given two plates, and CD8 memory was given one plate. To estimate repertoire size and how much clonotypes are shared between individuals, the study performed deep sequencing of blood TCR repertoires from a handful of healthy adults. To increase sequencing depth and limit assay-specific biases, different laboratories used diverse techniques to prepare libraries and sequence TCR repertoires.

V was cut back by 5 bases and J by 2 bases, leaving a gap of 13 bases between them. For CDR1 and CDR2, the germline V gene (reference sequence) lists MNHEY and SMNVEV. The CDR3 measures 16 amino acids from cysteine to phenylalanine. The CDR3 DNA has 48 bases and is translated from base 1. As to this clone: There is no known antigen for this receptor. There are no base qualities to consult, and no much larger clone falls within one base.

Healthy HIV-negative adults with no recently reported acute infections or vaccinations were included as donors. Every donor was a Caucasian adult living in Nashville, Tennessee, USA. CD4+ T cells were enriched through magnetic negative selection, after which naive cells were positively selected on CD45RA and the remaining negative fraction served as the memory subset. Blood was collected by leukapheresis, and PBMCs were isolated by Ficoll-Histopaque density gradient centrifugation and then cryopreserved in liquid nitrogen vapor phase. Analytical flow cytometry was used to check the purity and quantity of each magnetically sorted T cell population. Genomic DNA was isolated from each sorted fraction and quantified by UV absorbance on a Nanodrop 2000c. Using the deep immunoSEQ assay, TCR CDR3 regions were amplified from genomic DNA by multiplex PCR. Genomic DNA extracted from each cell subset was distributed evenly over all wells of several immunoSEQ 96-well plates, and each plate served as one replicate. For sorted subsets, approximately 190 ng genomic DNA, equal to 30,000 or so T cell genomes, was loaded into each replicate PCR. Purified libraries were quantified with a Qubit 3.0 fluorometer, sized on a Bioanalyzer 2100, and re-quantified with the KAPA Library Quantification kit. Every immunoSEQ 96-well plate was sequenced on a dedicated single-read 150-cycle Illumina NextSeq 550 flow cell. The source study handled its data this way. The immunoSEQ output contained only junctional sequences without quality scores, so filtering could not match that applied to full-length reads. Sequences were annotated with PyIR, a Python wrapper for IgBLAST v1.9, using IMGT germline references to assign V/J genes and CDR3. Any read was removed if the V/J assignment was weak (E-value above 1e-6), the CDR3 was missing, or the read contained stop codons, out-of-frame junctions, or ambiguous translated residues. V3J clonotypes were defined by identical inferred V gene, J gene, and CDR3 amino acid sequence. Percentage overlap between repertoires was calculated by dividing the number of shared unique clonotypes by the size of the smaller repertoire. Repertoire richness was assessed with RTK rarefaction, the Chao1 estimator, and Recon v2.1 estimates of unobserved clonotypes. OLGA was used to compute generation probabilities for all TCRbeta clonotypes that the gDNA method yielded from a handful of donors. TCRdb took this table from immuneACCESS and kept in-frame rearrangements with V and J called. Such tables lack part of the clones; where checked against another copy, unresolved V genes explain under half of the gap, and the rest is unexplained. V, J and clone size are those of that table, while D and trimming were read from the DNA. The sample profile shows about 1 million clones; about 75% of them were found once. Of the sample, about 1.5% is held by the ten largest clones.

The investigation overall reported the following: Rarefaction of sorted-subset datasets indicated incomplete sequencing despite the large sequencing depth. Estimated clonotype richness was generally larger for naive than for memory subsets. Based on pairwise subsampling, the degree of clonotype sharing among donors was expected to be affected by sequencing depth. Clonotypes shared by all four sorted-subset donors showed higher generation probabilities than non-shared clonotypes. The small number of donors limited the genetic and exposure-history diversity represented. Sampling was restricted to blood, and TCR repertoires in tissue are likely to differ from TCR repertoires in blood. When four donors were compared, the shared fraction of clonotypes was about 5% for naive CD4, more than 3% for naive CD8, more than 2% for memory CD4, and around 0.4% for memory CD8.

Sequenced material: memory CD4+ T cells sorted from blood. Reading the label with the study, this specimen's cell subset or site is: CD45RA-negative fraction. This TCR derives from a man in his late teens or twenties in good health. The rearrangement combines TRBV27 with TRBJ2-6; there is no confident call for the D gene. In nucleotide form, the sequence is TGTGCCAGCAGTCCGCGCCCTATTCCTGGGGCCAACGTCCTGACTTTC. This sequence encodes CASSPRPIPGANVLTF.